These T cell receptor beta chains were read from a single sample in a study of blood T cell repertoires in COVID-19. This table comes from immunoSEQ multiplex PCR, and its TCRdb copy is limited to in-frame clones, with some not included. Of 200,000 to 250,000 clones listed, roughly 82% are singletons. What was sequenced was peripheral blood. These receptor sequences come from a woman older than 75 with COVID-19, enrolled during active disease. CDR3s include the opening cysteine and the closing phenylalanine or tryptophan. The order of the fields is V gene, J gene, D gene, CDR3 protein, CDR3 DNA. A D gene is named only where the DNA matches it firmly.

V: TRBV5-5; J: TRBJ1-2; D: .; CDR3: CASASEGYGYTF; DNA: TGTGCCAGCGCCTCGGAGGGATATGGCTACACCTTC
V: TRBV19; J: TRBJ1-5; D: .; CDR3: CASSIPLDKAMYSNQPQHF; DNA: .
V: TRBV3-1/TRBV3-2; J: TRBJ1-6; D: .; CDR3: CASSQDLGPGGSPLHF; DNA: TGTGCCAGCAGCCAAGATCTCGGCCCGGGGGGTTCACCCCTCCACTTT
V: TRBV13; J: TRBJ2-7; D: TRBD1; CDR3: CASSFKRTGGSYEQYF; DNA: TGTGCCAGCAGCTTTAAACGTACAGGGGGCTCCTACGAGCAGTACTTC
V: TRBV10-3; J: TRBJ1-5; D: TRBD1; CDR3: CAISEGQGNQPQHF; DNA: TGTGCCATCAGTGAGGGACAGGGTAATCAGCCCCAGCATTTT
V: TRBV28; J: TRBJ2-7; D: .; CDR3: CASSSEGVVSPISYEQYF; DNA: TGTGCCAGCAGTTCCGAAGGCGTAGTTAGCCCTATCTCCTACGAGCAGTACTTC
V: TRBV2; J: TRBJ1-2; D: .; CDR3: CASSADSNYGYTF; DNA: TGTGCCAGCAGTGCTGACAGTAACTATGGCTACACCTTC
V: TRBV27; J: TRBJ2-2; D: TRBD1; CDR3: CATRQGPFTGELFF; DNA: TGTGCCACCCGACAGGGACCTTTTACCGGGGAGCTGTTTTTT
V: TRBV7-9; J: TRBJ2-3; D: TRBD2; CDR3: CASSFAGGSIDTQYF; DNA: TGTGCCAGCAGCTTCGCGGGGGGGAGCATTGATACGCAGTATTTT
V: TRBV5-4; J: TRBJ2-1; D: TRBD2; CDR3: CASSFQAGGLNEQFF; DNA: TGTGCCAGCAGCTTCCAAGCGGGGGGGCTAAATGAGCAGTTCTTC